The 12 T cell receptor beta chains presented below share a single source sample, sequenced in a study of CD8+CD57+ T cells in acquired aplastic anemia. The use of genomic DNA as template underpinned the TCR beta VDJ and CDR3 profiling. TCRdb recomputed calls from the reads with MiXCR, one row per CDR3 protein. The table has around 230,000 distinct CDR3 sequences, around 60% seen once; the top ten hold around 32%. The specimen sequenced was sorted CD4+, CD8+, or CD8+CD57+ T cells (not recorded which) from PBMCs. Receptors originate from a human donor in good health.

The chain uses TRBV12-3 or TRBV12-4 and TRBJ1-1, with D unresolved. Deletions cut 5 bases from V and 2 bases from J, with 12 bases between. This CDR3 spans 14 amino acids. In DNA form, the CDR3 reads TGTGCCAGCAGTCCATCGACTACTAACACTGAAGCTTTCTTT. Amino acids: CASSPSTTNTEAFF.

The rearrangement joins TRBV6-4 to TRBJ2-5; TRBD2 might be the D (6 bases). CDR1 and CDR2 (germline): MRHNA, SNTAGT. This CDR3 is built from 14 residues. V lost 10 bases and J 7 bases, leaving 22 bases between the germline ends. CDR3 in amino acids: CATSDRGDGGTQYF. DNA of the CDR3: TGTGCCACCTCGGACCGAGGGGACGGGGGGACCCAGTACTTC.

This clonotype has a single count. This could be a read error, since a much larger clone is one nucleotide away. The V gene is TRBV27, the J gene TRBJ2-7; D is possibly TRBD2 (6 bases). Deletions cut 6 bases from V and 2 bases from J, with 14 bases between. Germline CDR1 reads MNHEY; CDR2 reads SMNVEV (reference sequence). CDR3 length equals 14 residues. CDR3 sequence: CASSTGGATYEQYF. Here the CDR3 DNA reads TGTGCCAGCAGCACTGGCGGGGCGACCTACGAGCAGTACTTC.

V is TRBV9 and J is TRBJ2-7; TRBD1 might be the D (7 bases). The V and J ends lost 3 bases and 0 bases respectively, with 13 bases between them. CDR3 size: 15 residues. The germline CDR1 and CDR2 sequences are SGDLS and YYNGEE. The CDR3 coding sequence is TGTGCCAGCAGCGCTGCAGGGGGGATCTCCTACGAGCAGTACTTC. The encoded protein is CASSAAGGISYEQYF.

The rearrangement links TRBV24-1 to TRBJ1-1; D unclear. The V gene's germline CDR1 is KGHDR and CDR2 SFDVKD. Trimming removed 3 bases at V and 3 bases at J, with 13 bases between. The CDR3 totals 15 residues. Written as DNA, the CDR3 is TGTGCCACCAGTGATCTCTCCTTTTCGTACACTGAAGCTTTCTTT. Translation: CATSDLSFSYTEAFF.

This clonotype has only one observation. This chain uses TRBV5-1 with TRBJ2-7; 7 bases align to TRBD1. V lost 5 bases to trimming and J lost 2 bases; unmatched junction nucleotides: 4. CDR1 is SGHRS and CDR2 is YFSETQ in the germline V gene. This CDR3 has 13 amino acids. The CDR3 spells CASSYDRAYEQYF. In DNA, the CDR3 is TGCGCCAGCAGTTACGACAGGGCCTACGAGCAGTACTTC.

A few counts support this clonotype. The J gene is TRBJ2-2, the V gene TRBV9, with D tentatively TRBD2 (6 bases). The CDR3 loop spans 15 amino acids. Germline V CDR1 and CDR2: SGDLS, YYNGEE. The V end lost 6 bases, the J end lost 0 bases, and 12 bases lay between the germline ends. The CDR3 sequence is CASTEPGANTGELFF. The CDR3 bases are TGTGCCAGCACCGAGCCGGGAGCGAACACCGGGGAGCTGTTTTTT.

This sequence joins TRBV7-2 and TRBJ2-1; D may be TRBD2 (6 bases). Germline CDR1 and CDR2: SGHTA and FQGNSA. The CDR3 runs 16 residues. Trimming pared 1 base from V and 8 bases from J, leaving 18 bases between. The DNA for the CDR3 is TGTGCCAGCAGCTTAGGGCGGGGCGGAGAGGGGCATGAGCAGTTCTTC. This codes for CASSLGRGGEGHEQFF.

The chain joins TRBV20-1 to TRBJ1-1; D is perhaps TRBD1 (6 bases). CDR1 and CDR2 from the germline V gene are DFQATT and SNEGSKA (reference sequence). V lost 6 bases to trimming and J lost 5 bases, with 13 bases between them. The CDR3 covers 12 residues. The CDR3: CSAARQGTEAFF. In DNA, the CDR3 is TGCAGTGCCGCCCGTCAGGGGACTGAAGCTTTCTTT.

The chain is built from TRBV5-1 and TRBJ2-2, with D possibly matching TRBD2 (6 bases). CDR1 is SGHRS, CDR2 YFSETQ, per germline. The CDR3 is made up of 12 amino acids. Trimming took off 7 bases at V and 3 bases at J, with 7 bases between the two ends. For the CDR3, the DNA is TGCGCCAGCCCGGGGGACACCGGGGAGCTGTTTTTT. This gives the protein CASPGDTGELFF.

This chain uses TRBV11-3 with TRBJ2-2; 7 bases fit TRBD2. The CDR3 runs to 13 residues. V gave up 5 bases and J gave up 7 bases; unmatched junction bases: 4. Germline V CDR1 and CDR2: SGHNT, YENEEA. CDR3 protein: CASSPRTSGELFF. The CDR3 bases are TGTGCCAGCAGCCCTCGGACTAGCGGGGAGCTGTTTTTT.

There are a few counts of this clonotype. The CDR3 region is CASSFRDSSYNEQFF. In DNA, the CDR3 is TGTGCCAGCAGTTTCCGGGATAGCTCCTACAATGAGCAGTTCTTC. The chain recombines TRBV27 with TRBJ2-1; D is perhaps TRBD2 (5 bases). Germline V gives CDR1 MNHEY, CDR2 SMNVEV (reference sequence). Trimming left V 3 bases short and J 0 bases short, with 9 bases between. The CDR3 loop spans 15 amino acids.